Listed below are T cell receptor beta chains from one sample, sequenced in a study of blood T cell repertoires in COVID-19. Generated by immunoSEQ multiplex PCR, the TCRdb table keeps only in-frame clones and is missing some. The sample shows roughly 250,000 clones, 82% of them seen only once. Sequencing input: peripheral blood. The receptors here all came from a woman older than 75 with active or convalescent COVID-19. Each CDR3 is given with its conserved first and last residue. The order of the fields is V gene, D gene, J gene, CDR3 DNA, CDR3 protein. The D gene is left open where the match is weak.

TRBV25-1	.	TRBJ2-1	TGTGCCAGCAGTGATTTAGCAATCTACAATGAGCAGTTCTTC	CASSDLAIYNEQFF
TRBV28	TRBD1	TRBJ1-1	TGTGCCAGCCTATCCGGGACAGGTCACACTGAAGCTTTCTTT	CASLSGTGHTEAFF
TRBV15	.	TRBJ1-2	TGTGCCACCAGCAGAGGGAAAGGGAGGTCGGGCGGGCAACCTGGCTACACCTTC	CATSRGKGRSGGQPGYTF
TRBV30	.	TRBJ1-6	TGTGCCTGGAGTATTTCCCTTAATTCACCCCTCCACTTT	CAWSISLNSPLHF
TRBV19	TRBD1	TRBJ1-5	TGTGCCAGTAGTATAGCAAGCGGGACAGGGTTTAGTTATGGCAATCAGCCCCAGCATTTT	CASSIASGTGFSYGNQPQHF
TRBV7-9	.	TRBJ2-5	TGTGCCAGCAGCCACCAGACAGAGTACCAAGAGACCCAGTACTTC	CASSHQTEYQETQYF
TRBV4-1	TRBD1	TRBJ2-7	TGCGCCAGCAGCCAGACCCCGGGACAGAGCTCCTACGAGCAGTACTTC	CASSQTPGQSSYEQYF
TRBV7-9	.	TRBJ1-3	TGTGCCAGCAGCTTAGTCGTGACGACTGCCACCATATATTTT	CASSLVVTTATIYF
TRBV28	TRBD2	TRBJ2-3	TGTGCCAGCAGTCCGCTCGGACTAGCGGGAACTAGCACAGATACGCAGTATTTT	CASSPLGLAGTSTDTQYF
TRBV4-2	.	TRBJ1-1	TGTGCCAGCAGCCAAGATAACAGGGCCGACACTGAAGCTTTCTTT	CASSQDNRADTEAFF
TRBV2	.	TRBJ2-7	TGTGCCAGCAGTGTGTTAGTATCCTACGAGCAGTACTTC	CASSVLVSYEQYF
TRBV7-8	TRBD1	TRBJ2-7	TGTGCCAGCAGCTTAAACCGTGCCGGGACAGGGTTCTACGAGCAGTACTTC	CASSLNRAGTGFYEQYF